This is a list of T cell receptor beta chains from one sample in a study of glioma-infiltrating T cells. TCRdb redid the calling of the multiplex PCR reads with MiXCR, one entry per CDR3 protein. The data contain about 4,900 distinct CDR3 sequences, approximately 31% of them singletons. The sequenced material came from glioma tissue, nonneoplastic brain tissue, or PBMCs (not recorded which). These receptors were collected from a human donor with low-grade glioma or glioblastoma, undergoing nonglioma brain surgery, or in good health (not recorded which). The CDR3 runs from the conserved cysteine through the conserved F or W. Each record gives: V gene, clone size, J gene, CDR3 length, D gene, CDR3 DNA, CDR3 protein. The D gene is left open where the match is weak. Expanded clones are given a class, and other clones once, few, many or no size at all.

TRBV5-5	many	TRBJ1-2	14	-	TGTGCCAGCAGCTTGGGAGACAGGTCCTATGGCTACACCTTC	CASSLGDRSYGYTF
TRBV6-2/TRBV6-3	-	TRBJ2-1	13	-	TGTGCCAGCAGGGGGCAATCCTACAATGAGCAGTTCTTC	CASRGQSYNEQFF
TRBV29-1	many	TRBJ2-3	14	TRBD2	TGCAGCGTTGAAAGCGGGGGCTTAACAGATACGCAGTATTTT	CSVESGGLTDTQYF
TRBV27	medium-sized	TRBJ2-5	15	-	TGTGCCAGCAGTTTCTCGGGGGCCCTGGGAGAGACCCAGTACTTC	CASSFSGALGETQYF
TRBV14	-	TRBJ1-3	17	-	TGTGCCAGCACCCAAGATCAAGGTTTTAGCTCTGTAAACACCATATATTTT	CASTQDQGFSSVNTIYF
TRBV18	-	TRBJ2-1	16	TRBD2	TGTGCCAGCTCACTCCCCTTGACTAGCGGGGGGGATGAGCAGTTCTTC	CASSLPLTSGGDEQFF
TRBV6-1	medium-sized	TRBJ1-6	14	TRBD1	TGTGCCAGCAGCGTTACAGGGGGCCTTTCACCCCTCCACTTT	CASSVTGGLSPLHF
TRBV14	-	TRBJ1-2	15	TRBD1	TGTGCCAGCAGCCCCCGGGACAGGGTTGCTAATGGCTACACCTTC	CASSPRDRVANGYTF
TRBV4-1	-	TRBJ2-2	14	-	TGCGCGAGCCGCCATAACGGACCGGCCGGGGAGCTGTTTTTT	CASRHNGPAGELFF
TRBV4-1	medium-sized	TRBJ1-1	15	-	TGCGCCAGCAGCCAAACTGGGGGGCGCGGCACTGAAGCTTTCTTT	CASSQTGGRGTEAFF
TRBV28	medium-sized	TRBJ2-1	12	-	TGTGCCAGCAGCCCCTTTTACGGGGGCTTATCCTTC	CASSPFYGGLSF
TRBV28	-	TRBJ2-5	17	TRBD1	TGTGCCAGCAGCTATCAAGGGGGACAGGGAGGAGGGGAGACCCAGTACTTC	CASSYQGGQGGGETQYF
TRBV5-1	-	TRBJ1-1	16	-	TGCGCTAGCAGCTTGGAGTACAGCGGCGATCAGACTGAAGCTTTCTTT	CASSLEYSGDQTEAFF
TRBV12-3/TRBV12-4	many	TRBJ1-2	14	-	-	CASSSSGQAYGYTF
TRBV6-2/TRBV6-3	medium-sized	TRBJ2-1	14	-	TGTGCCAGCCAATATCTAGCGTACCAGGGTGAGCAGTTCTTC	CASQYLAYQGEQFF
TRBV7-3	medium-sized	TRBJ1-5	18	-	TGTGCCAGCAGCCCAAAGCCCCGGACAGAGTATAGCAATCAGCCCCAGCATTTT	CASSPKPRTEYSNQPQHF
TRBV3-1	many	TRBJ1-1	13	TRBD1	TGTGCCAGCAGCCAAGGCGGACAGGGTGAAGCTTTCTTT	CASSQGGQGEAFF
TRBV28	medium-sized	TRBJ1-6	13	-	TGTGCCAGCGGAGGTCCTGAGAATTCACCCCTCCACTTT	CASGGPENSPLHF
TRBV11-2	medium-sized	TRBJ2-5	13	TRBD1	TGTGCCAGCAGCTTCGGACAGGGAGAGACCCAGTACTTC	CASSFGQGETQYF
TRBV3-1	many	TRBJ2-2	18	-	TGTGCCAGCAGCCAAGAATTGGAGGGACAGACGAACACCGGGGAGCTGTTTTTT	CASSQELEGQTNTGELFF
TRBV9	many	TRBJ1-1	15	-	TGTGCCAGCAGCGTGAGCCCCACAATGAACACTGAAGCTTTCTTT	CASSVSPTMNTEAFF
TRBV19	many	TRBJ2-5	11	-	TGTGCCAGTAGTATCCTAGGGACCCAGTACTTC	CASSILGTQYF
TRBV2	many	TRBJ1-4	13	-	TGTGCCAGCAGTGGGGGACCTAATGAAAAACTGTTTTTT	CASSGGPNEKLFF
TRBV24-1	medium-sized	TRBJ1-5	13	-	TGTGCCACCAGTGAAGTCGACGGCGAGCCCCAGCATTTT	CATSEVDGEPQHF
TRBV28	once	TRBJ2-5	14	-	TGTGCCAGCAGTTTCGAGCAAGGCCAAGAGACCCAGTACTTC	CASSFEQGQETQYF
TRBV7-9	medium-sized	TRBJ2-5	15	-	TGTGCCAGCAGCTTAGGGGTAGCGAGGCAAGAGACCCAGTACTTC	CASSLGVARQETQYF
TRBV4-1	medium-sized	TRBJ1-5	16	-	TGCGCCAGCAGCCAATCCCCCCATGGCGGGAAGCAGCCCCAGCATTTT	CASSQSPHGGKQPQHF
TRBV20-1	-	TRBJ1-1	15	-	TGCGGTGCTAGAGACGGAAAGGCATACAACACTGAAGCTTTCTTT	CGARDGKAYNTEAFF